This is a list of T cell receptor beta chains from one sample in a study of early T cells in non-severe SARS-CoV-2 infection. TCRdb re-called the 5' RACE reads through MiXCR, storing one row per CDR3 protein. This sample has around 47,000 distinct CDR3 sequences, with 9.5% to 12% found just once. Sequenced: whole blood. These TCRs come from an adult who was a healthcare worker with PCR-confirmed SARS-CoV-2 infection or an uninfected control (not recorded which). The CDR3 runs from the conserved cysteine through the conserved F or W. Fields, in order: J gene, V gene, clone size, D gene, CDR3 DNA, CDR3 protein. A D gene is named only where the DNA matches it firmly. Rows give clone size only sometimes, using once, few, many, or a class for an expanded clone.

j_gene: TRBJ2-3
v_gene: TRBV20-1
abundance: many
d_gene: .
CDR3nt: TGCAGTGCCAGTGAGGCTAGTGCCCCAGATACGCAGTATTTT
CDR3aa: CSASEASAPDTQYF

j_gene: TRBJ2-2
v_gene: TRBV28
abundance: .
d_gene: .
CDR3nt: TGTGCCAGCAGCTCACGGCGCGGGGAGCTGTTTTTT
CDR3aa: CASSSRRGELFF

j_gene: TRBJ1-2
v_gene: TRBV29-1
abundance: .
d_gene: .
CDR3nt: TGCAGCGTCTATCTTGATGGCTACACCTTC
CDR3aa: CSVYLDGYTF

j_gene: TRBJ2-5
v_gene: TRBV14
abundance: .
d_gene: TRBD1
CDR3nt: TGTGCCAGCAGCCAAGTGTCATGGGGCAACACAGGGGCAGAGACCCAGTACTTC
CDR3aa: CASSQVSWGNTGAETQYF

j_gene: TRBJ2-3
v_gene: TRBV7-2
abundance: many
d_gene: TRBD2
CDR3nt: TGTGCCAGCGGGTGGCGGGGGGACACAGATACGCAGTATTTT
CDR3aa: CASGWRGDTDTQYF

j_gene: TRBJ2-2
v_gene: TRBV6-5
abundance: many
d_gene: .
CDR3nt: TGTGCCAGCAGTAAGGGACTCCCGGTAAACACCGGGGAGCTGTTTTTT
CDR3aa: CASSKGLPVNTGELFF

j_gene: TRBJ2-4
v_gene: TRBV19
abundance: many
d_gene: TRBD1
CDR3nt: TGTGCCAGTGGAGTATTAGGGACAGGAGATTTAGGAGCCAAAAACATTCAGTACTTC
CDR3aa: CASGVLGTGDLGAKNIQYF

j_gene: TRBJ2-3
v_gene: TRBV29-1
abundance: .
d_gene: .
CDR3nt: TGCAGCGTGGGGATACATTTGAGGCTGGATACGCAGTATTTT
CDR3aa: CSVGIHLRLDTQYF

j_gene: TRBJ2-1
v_gene: TRBV10-3
abundance: many
d_gene: TRBD2
CDR3nt: TGTGCCATCAGTGGGAAGGGAGGGGCTCCGAGCTCCTACAATGAGCAGTTCTTC
CDR3aa: CAISGKGGAPSSYNEQFF

j_gene: TRBJ2-2
v_gene: TRBV7-2
abundance: few
d_gene: .
CDR3nt: TGTGCCAGCAACGGGGGCGCAGTCTCCGGGGAGCTGTTTTTT
CDR3aa: CASNGGAVSGELFF

j_gene: TRBJ2-5
v_gene: TRBV7-8
abundance: many
d_gene: .
CDR3nt: TGTGCCAGCAGCTTAGCGCTTTCAGGGCAAGAGACCCAGTACTTC
CDR3aa: CASSLALSGQETQYF

j_gene: TRBJ1-3
v_gene: TRBV2
abundance: .
d_gene: .
CDR3nt: TGTGCCAGCAGAGATCGGACATACTCTGGAAACACCATATATTTT
CDR3aa: CASRDRTYSGNTIYF

j_gene: TRBJ2-3
v_gene: TRBV4-2
abundance: many
d_gene: TRBD2
CDR3nt: TGTGCCAGCAGCCAAGGACTAGCGGGGCACACAGATACGCAGTATTTT
CDR3aa: CASSQGLAGHTDTQYF

j_gene: TRBJ2-7
v_gene: TRBV7-9
abundance: .
d_gene: TRBD2
CDR3nt: TGTGCCAGCAGCTTATTTCCCGGGACTAACTCCTACGAGCAGTACTTC
CDR3aa: CASSLFPGTNSYEQYF

j_gene: TRBJ2-3
v_gene: TRBV5-1
abundance: many
d_gene: .
CDR3nt: TGCGCCAGCAGCTTGGGCGCAGATACGCAGTATTTT
CDR3aa: CASSLGADTQYF

j_gene: TRBJ1-1
v_gene: TRBV2
abundance: many
d_gene: .
CDR3nt: TGTGCCAGCAGTTTGAGGCAAGGGCTGAACACTGAAGCTTTCTTT
CDR3aa: CASSLRQGLNTEAFF

j_gene: TRBJ1-2
v_gene: TRBV29-1
abundance: many
d_gene: .
CDR3nt: TGCAGCGTTGACCCCGACATGGTTGGCTACACCTTC
CDR3aa: CSVDPDMVGYTF

j_gene: TRBJ1-2
v_gene: TRBV10-3
abundance: many
d_gene: .
CDR3nt: TGTGCCATCAGTGAGTCCCCCCAGGTATGGGGCTACACCTTC
CDR3aa: CAISESPQVWGYTF

j_gene: TRBJ2-7
v_gene: TRBV12-3/TRBV12-4
abundance: many
d_gene: .
CDR3nt: TGTGCCAGCAGTGAGGGGACGATCGAGCAGTACTTC
CDR3aa: CASSEGTIEQYF

j_gene: TRBJ1-4
v_gene: TRBV7-9
abundance: many
d_gene: TRBD1
CDR3nt: TGTGCCAGCAGCTTTACAGGGGTAGATGAAAAACTGTTTTTT
CDR3aa: CASSFTGVDEKLFF

j_gene: TRBJ2-1
v_gene: TRBV3-1
abundance: .
d_gene: .
CDR3nt: TGTGCCAGCAGGGCGGGAAATGACGGTGAGCAGTTCTTC
CDR3aa: CASRAGNDGEQFF

j_gene: TRBJ2-3
v_gene: TRBV5-1
abundance: .
d_gene: .
CDR3nt: TGCGCCAGCAGCTTTGGTGTAGCGGATACGCAGTATTTT
CDR3aa: CASSFGVADTQYF

j_gene: TRBJ2-3
v_gene: TRBV10-2
abundance: few
d_gene: TRBD2
CDR3nt: TGCGCCACCCAAGCGGGAGAGGCGGATACGCAGTATTTT
CDR3aa: CATQAGEADTQYF

j_gene: TRBJ1-6
v_gene: TRBV12-3/TRBV12-4
abundance: many
d_gene: .
CDR3nt: TGTGCCAGCAGCGGACAGTATAATTCACCCCTCCACTTT
CDR3aa: CASSGQYNSPLHF

j_gene: TRBJ1-1
v_gene: TRBV10-3
abundance: many
d_gene: .
CDR3nt: TGTGCCATCAGTGCGGATAACACTGAAGCTTTCTTT
CDR3aa: CAISADNTEAFF

j_gene: TRBJ2-3
v_gene: TRBV6-2/TRBV6-3
abundance: few
d_gene: TRBD2
CDR3nt: TGTGCCAGCAGACGGGGACTAGCTAGCACAGATACGCAGTATTTT
CDR3aa: CASRRGLASTDTQYF

j_gene: TRBJ2-1
v_gene: TRBV5-1
abundance: few
d_gene: .
CDR3nt: TGCGCCAGCAGCACATCCATCACCCACAGCTCCTACAATGAGCAGTTCTTC
CDR3aa: CASSTSITHSSYNEQFF

j_gene: TRBJ1-1
v_gene: TRBV6-2/TRBV6-3
abundance: many
d_gene: TRBD1
CDR3nt: TGTGCCAGCACCGCCGCGGGACAGTGGGGTGAAGCTTTCTTT
CDR3aa: CASTAAGQWGEAFF

j_gene: TRBJ1-2
v_gene: TRBV13
abundance: many
d_gene: .
CDR3nt: TGTGCCAGCAGCTTAGGGGGGCGAGGCTACACCTTC
CDR3aa: CASSLGGRGYTF

j_gene: TRBJ2-7
v_gene: TRBV28
abundance: .
d_gene: .
CDR3nt: TGTGCCAGCAGTTTATTACGGAGCTCCTACGAGCAGTACTTC
CDR3aa: CASSLLRSSYEQYF

j_gene: TRBJ2-3
v_gene: TRBV7-2
abundance: few
d_gene: .
CDR3nt: TGTGCCAGCAGCTTATTTGAGGCAGATACGCAGTATTTT
CDR3aa: CASSLFEADTQYF

j_gene: TRBJ2-2
v_gene: TRBV4-2
abundance: many
d_gene: .
CDR3nt: TGTGCCAGCAGCCAAGTAGCCAGGGACACCGGGGAGCTGTTTTTT
CDR3aa: CASSQVARDTGELFF

j_gene: TRBJ1-4
v_gene: TRBV20-1
abundance: many
d_gene: TRBD1
CDR3nt: TGCAGTGCTAGAGAAGACGGGACAGGGGGCAAACTGTTTTTT
CDR3aa: CSAREDGTGGKLFF

j_gene: TRBJ2-7
v_gene: TRBV7-2
abundance: many
d_gene: .
CDR3nt: TGTGCCAGCAGTCTCCCGCTGGGCGAGCAGTACTTC
CDR3aa: CASSLPLGEQYF

j_gene: TRBJ1-1
v_gene: TRBV5-1
abundance: many
d_gene: .
CDR3nt: TGCGCCAGCAAAATTTCCCAGGGGCTGCGGGGGAGCACTGAAGCTTTCTTT
CDR3aa: CASKISQGLRGSTEAFF

j_gene: TRBJ1-1
v_gene: TRBV29-1
abundance: .
d_gene: .
CDR3nt: TGCAGCGTTCGATGGAACACTGAAGCTTTCTTT
CDR3aa: CSVRWNTEAFF

j_gene: TRBJ1-5
v_gene: TRBV7-9
abundance: few
d_gene: .
CDR3nt: TGTGCCAGCAGCTTCGGGTCTAGCAATCAGCCCCAGCATTTT
CDR3aa: CASSFGSSNQPQHF

j_gene: TRBJ2-7
v_gene: TRBV28
abundance: .
d_gene: .
CDR3nt: TGTGCCAGCAGAGACATGACAGCCAATACGGGGGAGCAGTACTTC
CDR3aa: CASRDMTANTGEQYF

j_gene: TRBJ2-2
v_gene: TRBV19
abundance: many
d_gene: .
CDR3nt: TGTGCCAGTAGTCCTCGACGTTCGGGCGGGGAGCTGTTTTTT
CDR3aa: CASSPRRSGGELFF